This T cell receptor (beta chain) was sequenced for a study of T-cell memory formation after mild COVID-19. Overall study: TCR clusters were mostly confined to one donor each.

Study-wide results and limits: Cross-reactive memory seemingly joined, as some responding clones were found in pre-infection memory.

cDNA libraries for TCR alpha and TCR beta, carrying sample barcodes and UMIs, came from 5'RACE with constant-segment primers. TCRdb used MiXCR to reprocess the 5' RACE reads, holding one entry per CDR3 protein. The sample yields 350,000 to 450,000 distinct CDR3 sequences, 25% to 30% seen once. Worth noting for this clonotype: Antigen specificity is unknown.

Sequenced input: PBMCs or a T cell subset sorted from them (not recorded which). The sequence came from an adult woman who had mild COVID-19 (a few samples of this study predate the infection). Cell type and time point are not known.

The DNA for the CDR3 is TGCGCCAGCAGCTGGGGGGACGGTTACTACGAGCAGTACTTC. Translating gives CASSWGDGYYEQYF. This chain links TRBV5-1 with TRBJ2-7; a possible D gene is TRBD2 (6 bases). The V gene lost 3 bases and the J gene lost 3 bases, with 13 bases spanning the gap. Germline CDR1 SGHRS, CDR2 YFSETQ. This CDR3 spans 14 amino acids.